The 20 T cell receptor beta chains in this list originate from one sample, sequenced in a study of beta chain features in type 1 diabetes. The study's findings and limits: TCRB CDR3s from Type 1 diabetes patients were moderately but significantly shorter in all four CD4+ subsets.

As every portion of the isolated RNA was reverse transcribed, the sequencing read expressed TCRB transcripts. The protocol was immunoSEQ multiplex PCR, while the TCRdb copy is restricted to in-frame clones and leaves out a portion. In the table there are 150,000 to 200,000 clones, roughly 63% of which are singletons. Antigens for these TCRs are unknown. The sample consisted of naive CD4+ T cells from blood. The receptors were gathered from a man aged 25 to 40 with type 1 diabetes.

J is TRBJ1-2 and V is TRBV4-3; TRBD1 matches 9 bases. Per germline, CDR1 LGHNA and CDR2 YSLEER. The J segment lost 4 bases and the V segment lost 4 bases, leaving 7 bases of the junction unmatched. The CDR3 is made up of 15 amino acids. The DNA for the CDR3 is TGCGCCAGCAGCCCAGGGACAGGGTCTGGCTATGGCTACACCTTC. Its translation is CASSPGTGSGYGYTF.

This chain joins TRBV4-3 and TRBJ1-6, with D maybe TRBD1 (5 bases). Trimming cost V 1 base and J 0 bases, with 7 bases left between them. There are 16 residues in the CDR3. Germline CDR1 is LGHNA and CDR2 is YSLEER. The CDR3 coding sequence is TGCGCCAGCAGCCAAGCAGGGCTCTCCTATAATTCACCCCTCCACTTT. As protein: CASSQAGLSYNSPLHF.

The count of this clone is one. The chain is built from TRBV4-1 and TRBJ2-3; no clear D gene. The CDR3 contains 11 residues. Germline lookup yields CDR1 MGHRA and CDR2 YSYEKL. Trimming stripped 1 base from V and 11 bases from J, with 7 bases between. In DNA form, the CDR3 reads TGCGCCAGCAGCCAAGTTTCTGTGCAGTATTTT. This gives the protein CASSQVSVQYF.

The chain carries TRBV2 and TRBJ2-3; no clear D. The V end was cut by 0 bases, the J end by 4 bases, with 5 bases between. The CDR3 sequence is 13 residues long. The V gene's germline CDR1 is SNHLY and CDR2 FYNNEI. The CDR3 DNA sequence: TGTGCCAGCAGTGAAGCGGCAGCAGATACGCAGTATTTT. Translation: CASSEAAADTQYF.

The chain joins TRBV7-2 to TRBJ2-1; possibly TRBD1 for D (5 bases). In germline, CDR1 is SGHTA, CDR2 FQGNSA. V gave up 1 base and J gave up 4 bases, with 8 bases separating them. The CDR3 has 14 amino acids. CDR3 loop: CASSLEGEYNEQFF. Here the CDR3 DNA reads TGTGCCAGCAGCTTAGAAGGGGAATACAATGAGCAGTTCTTC.

Regarding this clone: Other nucleotide sequences in the sample specify the same CDR3. This rearrangement joins TRBV30 to TRBJ2-1; TRBD1 is a possible D gene (6 bases). The CDR3 covers 13 residues. CDR1 is GTSNPN, CDR2 SVGIG, per germline (reference sequence). V was trimmed by 3 bases and J by 3 bases, leaving 9 bases between them. The CDR3 here is CAWSADSYNEQFF. The CDR3 DNA is TGTGCCTGGAGCGCGGACAGCTACAATGAGCAGTTCTTC.

The chain has TRBV7-8 and TRBJ2-3; no reliable D call. V gave up 1 base and J gave up 0 bases, with 14 bases separating them. The CDR3 has 17 amino acids. Per germline, CDR1 SGHVS and CDR2 FQNEAQ. The CDR3 spells CASSLVARVPSTDTQYF. CDR3 bases: TGTGCCAGCAGCTTAGTGGCTCGCGTTCCGAGCACAGATACGCAGTATTTT. Full variable domain (remainder filled in from reference TRBV7-8 and TRBJ2-3): GAGVSQSPRYKVAKRGQDVALRCDPISGHVSLFWYQQALGQGPEFLTYFQNEAQLDKSGLPSDRFFAERPEGSVSTLKIQRTQQEDSAVYLCASSLVARVPSTDTQYFGPGTRLTVL.

The J gene is TRBJ1-2, the V gene TRBV9, with D uncertain. Germline CDR1 and CDR2: SGDLS and YYNGEE. V dropped 3 bases and J dropped 2 bases, with 5 bases sitting between them. This CDR3 is 12 amino acids long. CDR3 bases: TGTGCCAGCAGCGCGGAGAACTATGGCTACACCTTC. Translation gives CASSAENYGYTF.

This clone appeared a few times. The V call is TRBV15, the J call TRBJ1-1; 8 bases are shared with TRBD1. Trimming took 6 bases from V and 5 from J; bases not matched to a gene: 5. CDR1 is LNHNV and CDR2 is YYDKDF in the germline V gene (reference sequence). This CDR3 comprises 13 residues. This chain's CDR3 is CATSVQGGTEAFF. CDR3 DNA sequence: TGTGCCACCAGTGTACAGGGGGGGACTGAAGCTTTCTTT. Full variable domain (rest looked up from reference TRBV15 and TRBJ1-1): DAMVIQNPRYQVTQFGKPVTLSCSQTLNHNVMYWYQQKSSQAPKLLFHYYDKDFNNEADTPDNFQSRRPNTSFCFLDIRSPGLGDTAMYLCATSVQGGTEAFFGQGTRLTVV.

The V gene is TRBV30, the J gene TRBJ2-3; D is unclear. The V end lost 0 bases, the J end lost 3 bases, and 7 bases lay between the germline ends. Germline CDR1 and CDR2: GTSNPN and SVGIG (reference sequence). The CDR3 loop spans 13 amino acids. This CDR3 is CAWSVRVTDTQYF. Here the CDR3 DNA reads TGTGCCTGGAGTGTTCGGGTTACAGATACGCAGTATTTT.

The rearrangement uses TRBV4-3 and TRBJ2-6, with D possibly TRBD1 on 6 matching bases. The V end lost 1 base, the J end lost 6 bases, and 13 bases lay between the germline ends. Per the germline V gene, CDR1 is LGHNA and CDR2 is YSLEER. This CDR3 comprises 16 residues. The chain's CDR3 is CASSQGLPGEANVLTF. In DNA, the CDR3 is TGCGCCAGCAGCCAAGGACTCCCAGGGGAGGCCAACGTCCTGACTTTC.

This rearrangement joins TRBV30 to TRBJ1-5; maybe TRBD1 (5 bases). The germline V and J ends were trimmed by 2 bases and 4 bases, with 15 bases remaining between them. Per germline, CDR1 GTSNPN and CDR2 SVGIG (reference sequence). The CDR3 runs 15 residues. As DNA, the CDR3 is TGTGCCTGGAGTAAGTGGGGGAGTGGTAATCAGCCCCAGCATTTT. Its translation: CAWSKWGSGNQPQHF.

The CDR3 loop is CASSPGTRNIQYF. In DNA form, the CDR3 reads TGTGCCAGCAGCCCCGGGACCAGAAACATTCAGTACTTC. The V call is TRBV7-2, the J call TRBJ2-4; D is perhaps TRBD1 or TRBD2 (5 bases each). The germline V and J ends were trimmed by 5 bases and 6 bases, with 11 bases remaining between them. From germline, CDR1 is SGHTA and CDR2 FQGNSA. The CDR3 has 13 residues.

The CDR3: CASSQDPSSGSTYEQYF. The CDR3 DNA is TGCGCCAGCAGCCAAGATCCTTCTAGCGGGTCTACCTACGAGCAGTACTTC. The chain combines TRBV4-1 with TRBJ2-7, with 8 bases matching TRBD2. This CDR3 spans 17 amino acids. The junction had 9 bases not matched to a gene; V was cut back by 0 bases and J by 2 bases. Germline-derived CDR1 and CDR2 are MGHRA and YSYEKL.

The chain carries TRBV29-1 and TRBJ2-1; 12 bases line up with TRBD1. This CDR3 is built from 14 residues. Germline trimming cut 7 bases from V and 3 bases from J; bases unmatched to any gene: 4. The V gene's germline CDR1 is SQVTM and CDR2 ANQGSEA. The CDR3 DNA sequence: TGCAGCGCCAGGGACAGGGGGCTCTACAATGAGCAGTTCTTC. Protein product: CSARDRGLYNEQFF.

Notes on this clone: The sample carries other DNA sequences with the same CDR3. The chain joins TRBV30 to TRBJ2-7, with D unresolved. Trimming took off 2 bases at V and 3 bases at J, with 5 bases between the two ends. Germline V gives CDR1 GTSNPN, CDR2 SVGIG (reference sequence). The CDR3 runs to 11 residues. The CDR3 DNA reads TGTGCCTGGAGTCCCGGCTACGAGCAGTACTTC. It translates to CAWSPGYEQYF.

A few counts support this clone. The rearrangement joins TRBV9 to TRBJ2-7, with TRBD1 identical over 9 bases. From germline, CDR1 is SGDLS and CDR2 YYNGEE. The CDR3 covers 14 residues. After removal of 3 bases from V and 0 bases from J, the junction contained 1 base not matched to a gene. In DNA form, the CDR3 reads TGTGCCAGCAGCGGACAGGGGGACTCCTACGAGCAGTACTTC. This translates into CASSGQGDSYEQYF.

The V and J genes are TRBV7-9 and TRBJ2-4; TRBD2 matches at 9 bases. The CDR3 is made up of 14 amino acids. With 7 bases clipped from V and 8 bases from J, the junction kept 9 bases outside the gene matches. The germline CDR1 and CDR2 sequences are SEHNR and FQNEAQ (reference sequence). CDR3 sequence (DNA): TGTGCCAGCACCCCGGGGACTAGCCCGGACATTCAGTACTTC. Protein: CASTPGTSPDIQYF.

This sequence joins TRBV5-6 and TRBJ2-1; D ambiguous. This CDR3 spans 12 amino acids. Per germline, CDR1 SGHDT and CDR2 YYEEEE. The V gene lost 6 bases and the J gene lost 8 bases, with 12 bases spanning the gap. The CDR3 DNA reads as TGTGCCAGCACCGGGTCTTCCGATGAGCAGTTCTTC. This codes for CASTGSSDEQFF.

The rearrangement links TRBV10-3 to TRBJ2-5, with a weak D call TRBD1 (6 bases). Germline CDR1 is ENHRY and CDR2 is SYGVKD. This CDR3 spans 14 amino acids. V was clipped by 6 bases and J by 3 bases, with 14 bases between them. The CDR3 is CAIRPGQGKETQYF. CDR3 nucleotide sequence: TGTGCCATCAGGCCGGGACAAGGAAAAGAGACCCAGTACTTC.